This is a list of T cell receptor beta chains from one sample in a study of blood T cells in healthy people across ages. TCRdb re-analysed the 5' RACE reads in MiXCR, keeping a single row per CDR3 protein. The sample has about 970,000 distinct CDR3 sequences; roughly 51% are singletons. Specimen: blood. All receptors come from a woman aged 60-75 years in good health. Both conserved end residues are part of each CDR3. A D gene is named only where the DNA matches it firmly. Not all rows give a size; the values are once, few, many and, for expanded clones, a class.

d_call | j_call | v_call | cdr3_length | clone_size | cdr3_aa | cdr3_nt
. | TRBJ2-5 | TRBV4-3 | 14 | . | CASSKAPGDETQYF | TGCGCCAGCAGCAAAGCCCCGGGGGACGAGACCCAGTACTTC
. | TRBJ2-3 | TRBV15 | 14 | . | CATSRSGGSHRGYF | TGTGCCACCAGCAGATCAGGGGGGAGTCATCGGGGGTATTTT
. | TRBJ2-7 | TRBV7-9 | 18 | once | CASSHGTKMTGGDYEQYF | TGTGCCAGCAGCCATGGAACGAAAATGACAGGTGGGGATTACGAGCAGTACTTC
. | TRBJ2-7 | TRBV6-2/TRBV6-3 | 16 | . | CASREGLATYSYEQYF | TGTGCCAGCAGAGAGGGGCTAGCGACTTACTCCTACGAGCAGTACTTC
. | TRBJ2-7 | TRBV27 | 17 | . | CASSPRGGDRPYNEQYF | TGTGCCAGCAGCCCCAGGGGGGGGGACAGACCCTACAATGAGCAGTACTTC
. | TRBJ1-5 | TRBV12-3/TRBV12-4 | 15 | few | CASSFRGMSNQPQHF | TGTGCCAGCAGTTTCAGGGGAATGAGCAATCAGCCCCAGCATTTT
. | TRBJ1-2 | TRBV29-1 | 17 | . | CSVEDYVGGSSWGGYTF | TGCAGCGTTGAAGATTACGTGGGAGGCTCCTCGTGGGGTGGCTACACCTTC
. | TRBJ1-2 | TRBV4-1 | 15 | . | CASSQPGRRTLGYTF | TGCGCCAGCAGCCAACCGGGCCGTCGAACTCTAGGCTACACCTTC
TRBD2 | TRBJ2-7 | TRBV11-2 | 15 | . | CASSSRGRGVDEQYF | TGTGCCAGCAGCTCCCGGGGGAGGGGAGTCGACGAGCAGTACTTC
. | TRBJ2-7 | TRBV5-1 | 15 | few | CASSLETGSSYEQYF | TGCGCCAGCAGCTTGGAGACAGGTAGCTCCTACGAGCAGTACTTC
. | TRBJ2-5 | TRBV7-2 | 13 | . | CASSSRGTETQYF | TGTGCCAGCAGCTCGAGGGGTACAGAGACCCAGTACTTC
. | TRBJ2-3 | TRBV27 | 15 | . | CASSLRPFRTDTQYF | TGTGCCAGCAGTTTACGCCCCTTCAGGACAGATACGCAGTATTTT
. | TRBJ2-7 | TRBV4-1 | 12 | . | CASSRGTGEQYF | TGCGCCAGCAGCCGAGGAACCGGCGAGCAGTACTTC
TRBD2 | TRBJ2-1 | TRBV20-1 | 14 | . | CSASTSGKRNEQFF | TGCAGTGCTTCGACTAGCGGGAAGCGAAATGAGCAGTTCTTC
TRBD1 | TRBJ1-1 | TRBV4-2 | 12 | few | CASSQGQGKAFF | TGTGCCAGCAGCCAAGGACAGGGGAAGGCTTTCTTT
. | TRBJ1-4 | TRBV3-1 | 15 | . | CASSQSENGNEKLFF | TGTGCCAGCAGCCAATCAGAGAATGGTAATGAAAAACTGTTTTTT
TRBD2 | TRBJ2-1 | TRBV30 | 15 | . | CAWSRTSGAYNEQVF | TGTGCCTGGAGTAGGACTAGCGGGGCCTACAATGAGCAGGTCTTC
TRBD1 | TRBJ2-7 | TRBV7-9 | 14 | . | CASSYGTVDYEQYF | TGTGCCAGCAGCTACGGGACAGTCGACTACGAGCAGTACTTC
. | TRBJ2-6 | TRBV24-1 | 16 | . | CATGRQSNSGANVLTF | TGTGCCACCGGGAGACAGTCGAACTCTGGGGCCAACGTCCTGACTTTC
. | TRBJ2-5 | TRBV7-9 | 15 | . | CASSLRGGAVETQYF | TGTGCCAGCAGCTTGAGGGGTGGGGCAGTAGAGACCCAGTACTTC
TRBD2 | TRBJ2-3 | TRBV10-3 | 15 | few | CAISQREEPSDTQYF | TGTGCCATCAGTCAGCGGGAGGAGCCCTCTGATACGCAGTATTTT
TRBD2 | TRBJ2-3 | TRBV6-4 | 14 | . | CASSDGREADTQYF | TGTGCCAGCAGTGACGGACGGGAGGCAGATACGCAGTATTTT
. | TRBJ2-7 | TRBV4-2 | 14 | few | CASSTTAGGYEQYF | TGTGCCAGCAGTACGACTGCTGGGGGCTACGAGCAGTACTTC
TRBD1 | TRBJ2-5 | TRBV5-1 | 16 | . | CASSSGTETYWETQYF | TGCGCCAGCAGCTCGGGGACAGAGACTTACTGGGAGACCCAGTACTTC
TRBD2 | TRBJ2-5 | TRBV20-1 | 17 | . | CSARVLAGVTDQETQYF | TGCAGTGCTAGAGTACTAGCGGGAGTAACGGATCAAGAGACCCAGTACTTC
TRBD1 | TRBJ1-2 | TRBV30 | 14 | once | CAWRTTGDGRGYTF | TGTGCCTGGAGGACGACAGGGGACGGACGAGGCTACACCTTC
. | TRBJ2-6 | TRBV6-6 | 16 | . | CASSYSGGLGANVLTF | TGTGCCAGCAGTTACTCGGGCGGATTAGGGGCCAACGTCCTGACTTTC
TRBD2 | TRBJ2-3 | TRBV7-3 | 18 | . | CASSMTSGRGRVTDTQYF | TGTGCCAGCAGCATGACTAGCGGGAGGGGAAGGGTCACAGATACGCAGTATTTT
TRBD1 | TRBJ2-5 | TRBV5-1 | 15 | . | CASSLFQGAQSTQYF | TGCGCCAGCAGCTTGTTCCAGGGGGCACAATCGACCCAGTACTTC
. | TRBJ1-4 | TRBV4-1 | 15 | . | CASSQMRGWTEKLFF | TGCGCCAGCAGCCAAATGAGGGGTTGGACGGAAAAACTGTTTTTT
. | TRBJ1-1 | TRBV15 | 15 | . | CATSRGRGVGTEAFF | TGTGCCACCAGCAGAGGGAGGGGCGTAGGCACTGAAGCTTTCTTT
. | TRBJ2-2 | TRBV6-1 | 14 | . | CAIGGLSFTGELFF | TGTGCCATAGGGGGACTATCGTTCACCGGGGAGCTGTTTTTT
TRBD1 | TRBJ2-1 | TRBV4-1 | 14 | many | CASSPGQGYNEQFF | TGCGCCAGCAGTCCAGGACAGGGGTACAATGAGCAGTTCTTC
TRBD1 | TRBJ2-5 | TRBV5-5 | 17 | few | CASSLVGPQDRLETQYF | TGTGCCAGCAGCTTGGTGGGTCCCCAGGACAGGTTAGAGACCCAGTACTTC
TRBD1 | TRBJ2-3 | TRBV12-3/TRBV12-4 | 14 | . | CASSTRQGSDTQYF | TGTGCCAGCAGTACCAGACAGGGGTCAGATACGCAGTATTTT
. | TRBJ2-7 | TRBV27 | 14 | few | CASSLQTAPYEQYF | TGTGCCAGCAGTTTACAGACAGCCCCCTACGAGCAGTACTTC
TRBD2 | TRBJ2-1 | TRBV7-9 | 15 | . | CASSSGTSKRNEQFF | TGTGCCAGCAGCTCCGGGACTAGCAAACGCAATGAGCAGTTCTTC
. | TRBJ2-3 | TRBV20-1 | 13 | . | CSARDPSGISQYF | TGCAGTGCTAGAGATCCTTCGGGGATTTCGCAGTATTTT
TRBD2 | TRBJ2-7 | TRBV24-1 | 16 | . | CATSDYGELAVNEQYF | TGTGCCACCAGTGATTATGGGGAACTAGCGGTAAATGAGCAGTACTTC
TRBD1 | TRBJ2-2 | TRBV7-8 | 15 | . | CASSPTGVNTGELFF | TGTGCCAGCAGCCCGACAGGGGTGAACACCGGGGAGCTGTTTTTT
. | TRBJ2-7 | TRBV21-1 | 15 | few | CASSKRTGDSYEQYF | TGTGCCAGCAGTAAAAGGACAGGGGACTCCTACGAGCAGTACTTC
. | TRBJ1-1 | TRBV2 | 16 | . | CASSGPPGGLNTEAFF | TGTGCCAGCAGTGGGCCCCCCGGGGGATTGAACACTGAAGCTTTCTTT
. | TRBJ2-7 | TRBV15 | 11 | . | CATMGLNEQYF | TGTGCCACCATGGGGCTGAATGAGCAGTACTTC
TRBD1 | TRBJ2-7 | TRBV7-2 | 15 | . | CASSSGYRGYYEQYF | TGTGCCAGCAGCTCCGGCTACAGGGGATATTACGAGCAGTACTTC
. | TRBJ2-5 | TRBV11-2 | 16 | . | CASSLWAEGSGAYQYF | TGTGCCAGCAGCTTATGGGCCGAGGGGAGTGGGGCGTACCAGTACTTC